What follows are 31 T cell receptor beta chains derived from one specimen sequenced in a study of follicular helper T cells after annual influenza vaccination. The assay was immunoSEQ multiplex PCR, and TCRdb's table has in-frame clones only and misses some. In the table there are fewer than 15,000 clones, roughly 80% of which are singletons. The time point here: 2015-2016 season, pre-vaccination. Sample: CXCR5- memory CD4+ T cells sorted from blood, taken on the day of influenza vaccination. The origin of the receptors is an adult who received the influenza vaccine.

This rearrangement joins TRBV3-1 (or the pseudogene TRBV3-2) to TRBJ2-7; D unclear. The germline V gene encodes CDR1 LGHDT and CDR2 YNNKEL (reference sequence). The germline V and J ends were trimmed by 11 bases and 7 bases, with 9 bases remaining between them. CDR3 length: 9 residues. The CDR3 here is CAPTEEQYF. DNA of the CDR3: TGTGCCCCGACTGAGGAGCAGTACTTC.

The chain carries TRBV2 and TRBJ1-3; 11 bases are a match to TRBD1. This CDR3 spans 15 amino acids. V dropped 6 bases and J dropped 4; count of bases not matched to a gene: 5. Germline values: CDR1 SNHLY, CDR2 FYNNEI. CDR3 residues: CASSADRGPGNTIYF. The CDR3 DNA reads as TGTGCCAGCAGCGCGGACAGGGGGCCAGGAAACACCATATATTTT.

The V and J genes are TRBV7-6 and TRBJ2-7; 8 bases match TRBD2. Germline values: CDR1 SGHVS, CDR2 FNYEAQ. Trimming removed 1 base from V and 7 bases from J; junction bases left unmatched: 9. This CDR3 is built from 15 residues. The CDR3 DNA follows: TGTGCCAGCAGCTTAGTAGGCGGGGGGCCCGGGGAGCAGTACTTC. It specifies CASSLVGGGPGEQYF.

The J gene is TRBJ2-1, the V gene TRBV7-9, with a weak D call TRBD2 (6 bases). The CDR3 is 16 amino acids. The germline V gene encodes CDR1 SEHNR and CDR2 FQNEAQ (reference sequence). V was pared by 1 base and J by 4 bases, with 14 bases between. Written as DNA, the CDR3 is TGTGCCAGCAGCTTAGAACGACGCGGGGTTTACAATGAGCAGTTCTTC. Amino acids: CASSLERRGVYNEQFF.

The chain is built from TRBV18 and TRBJ2-7, with 7 positions matching TRBD1. The CDR3 covers 13 residues. Germline V gene sequence: CDR1 KGHSH, CDR2 LQKENI. V lost 2 bases, J lost 4 bases, and 2 bases stayed unmatched. Here the CDR3 reads CASSPSTGYEQYF. In nucleotides, the CDR3 is TGTGCCAGCTCACCATCGACAGGGTACGAGCAGTACTTC.

CDR3 in amino acids: CASSLKDGTSGGLSSYNEQFF. DNA of the CDR3: TGTGCCAGCAGCTTAAAAGATGGGACTAGCGGGGGGTTAAGCTCCTACAATGAGCAGTTCTTC. The gene calls are TRBV7-7 and TRBJ2-1; 15 bases fit TRBD2. With V trimmed by 2 bases and J by 0 bases, 11 bases remained unmatched. Germline loops: CDR1 SSHAT, CDR2 FNYEAQ (reference sequence). The CDR3 is made up of 21 amino acids.

The gene calls are TRBV5-1 and TRBJ2-1; TRBD1 aligns across 9 bases. V lost 0 bases, J lost 10 bases, and 2 bases stayed unmatched. Germline CDR1 is SGHRS and CDR2 is YFSETQ. The CDR3 loop spans 13 amino acids. The CDR3 coding sequence is TGCGCCAGCAGCTTGGGGACAGGGGTCGAGCAGTTCTTC. Its translation is CASSLGTGVEQFF.

On this clone itself: One junction end disagrees with the germline gene, perhaps due to a read error. The chain uses TRBV7-9 and TRBJ1-1; TRBD1 matches at 7 bases. Germline values: CDR1 SEHNR, CDR2 FQNEAQ (reference sequence). This CDR3 spans 13 amino acids. The CDR3, as DNA: TGTGCCAGCAGCTTAGCCGAGGGGGCTGAGGCTTTCTTT. Translation: CASSLAEGAEAFF.

The chain has TRBV7-2 and TRBJ2-1; D not certain. V was trimmed by 5 bases and J by 8 bases, leaving 7 bases between them. Germline CDR1 reads SGHTA; CDR2 reads FQGNSA. This CDR3 has 11 amino acids. The CDR3 protein is CASSPRYEQFF. The CDR3 DNA is TGTGCCAGCAGCCCTAGGTATGAGCAGTTCTTC.

This chain connects TRBV7-2 to TRBJ2-3, with 10 bases that match TRBD2. This CDR3 comprises 15 residues. Per germline, CDR1 SGHTA and CDR2 FQGNSA. Trimming cost V 7 bases and J 2 bases; bases outside gene matches: 6. The CDR3 region is CASKLAGTHTDTQYF. As DNA, the CDR3 is TGTGCCAGCAAACTAGCGGGGACTCACACAGATACGCAGTATTTT.

The chain joins TRBV7-2 to TRBJ2-7; tentatively, D is TRBD2 (6 bases). The CDR3 is 13 amino acids. With 5 bases removed from V and 5 bases from J, the gap between germline ends came to 13 bases. Germline CDR1 reads SGHTA; CDR2 reads FQGNSA. DNA of the CDR3: TGTGCCAGCAGCGGTAGCGGCGGCGACGAGCAGTACTTC. Its protein is CASSGSGGDEQYF.

The chain is built from TRBV2 and TRBJ1-2; D not resolved. The CDR3 sequence is 11 residues long. Trimming took off 3 bases at V and 7 bases at J, with 6 bases between the two ends. Germline-derived CDR1 and CDR2 are SNHLY and FYNNEI. The CDR3, as DNA: TGTGCCAGCAGTGACTTCGGTGGCTACACCTTC. Translating it yields CASSDFGGYTF.

The rearrangement links TRBV18 to TRBJ2-3, with D possibly TRBD2 on 5 matching bases. CDR1 and CDR2 (germline): KGHSH, LQKENI. V lost 2 bases, J lost 5 bases, and 5 bases lay in between. This CDR3 has 12 amino acids. The CDR3 sequence is CASSPAGDTQYF. The CDR3 DNA follows: TGTGCCAGCTCACCAGCGGGAGATACGCAGTATTTT.

In this sample, this clone turned up once. The J gene is TRBJ2-5, the V gene TRBV4-3; D is ambiguous. The V end lost 0 bases, the J end lost 6 bases, and 14 bases lay between the germline ends. CDR1 and CDR2 from the germline V gene are LGHNA and YSLEER. The CDR3 sequence is 15 residues long. This CDR3 is CASSQEVAVGQTQYF. The DNA of the CDR3 is TGCGCCAGCAGCCAAGAAGTGGCGGTCGGTCAGACCCAGTACTTC.

This clone was detected once. The chain couples TRBV2 to TRBJ1-4, with a possible D match to TRBD1 (6 bases). This CDR3 is 15 amino acids long. Germline V gene data show CDR1 as SNHLY and CDR2 as FYNNEI. Trimming stripped 5 bases from V and 4 bases from J, with 14 bases between. The DNA for the CDR3 is TGTGCCAGCAGTCTTGAGACAGGACGTAATGAAAAACTGTTTTTT. It is translated as CASSLETGRNEKLFF.

Only a few counts were recorded for this clone. The J gene is TRBJ2-2, the V gene TRBV11-2; D is perhaps TRBD1 (6 bases). CDR1 and CDR2 (germline): SGHAT, FQNNGV. The CDR3 spans 15 residues. The germline V and J ends were trimmed by 4 bases and 6 bases, with 15 bases remaining between them. The CDR3 region has the DNA TGTGCCAGCAGCTACTCAGGGGCCGGCGCCGGGGAGCTGTTTTTT. Translation: CASSYSGAGAGELFF. Full variable domain (remainder filled in from reference TRBV11-2 and TRBJ2-2): EAGVAQSPRYKIIEKRQSVAFWCNPISGHATLYWYQQILGQGPKLLIQFQNNGVVDDSQLPKDRFSAERLKGVDSTLKIQPAKLEDSAVYLCASSYSGAGAGELFFGEGSRLTVL.

The rearrangement links TRBV7-9 to TRBJ1-5, with D hard to call. The V gene's germline CDR1 is SEHNR and CDR2 FQNEAQ (reference sequence). With 3 bases removed from V and 0 bases from J, the gap between germline ends came to 9 bases. The CDR3 extends over 15 amino acids. The CDR3 nucleotides read TGTGCCAGCAGCTTGGGAGGCTATAGCAATCAGCCCCAGCATTTT. As protein: CASSLGGYSNQPQHF.

This rearrangement joins TRBV11-2 to TRBJ2-7, with D tentatively TRBD1 (6 bases). V was clipped by 2 bases and J by 4 bases, with 12 bases between them. The CDR3 is 14 amino acids. CDR1 and CDR2 (germline): SGHAT, FQNNGV. The CDR3: CASSLTRGLYEQYF. CDR3 nucleotide sequence: TGTGCCAGCAGCTTAACCAGGGGTCTTTACGAGCAGTACTTC.

The gene calls are TRBV7-8 and TRBJ2-7, with D unclear. With 4 bases removed from V and 5 bases from J, the gap between germline ends came to 18 bases. Germline V gene lookup returns CDR1 SGHVS and CDR2 FQNEAQ. This CDR3 contains 15 residues. Here the CDR3 DNA reads TGTGCCAGCAGCTCCCCCCGGGCCTCCGCGAACGAGCAGTACTTC. Protein: CASSSPRASANEQYF. The whole variable domain, filled in from reference TRBV7-8 and TRBJ2-7, reads GAGVSQSPRYKVAKRGQDVALRCDPISGHVSLFWYQQALGQGPEFLTYFQNEAQLDKSGLPSDRFFAERPEGSVSTLKIQRTQQEDSAVYLCASSSPRASANEQYFGPGTRLTVT.

The chain links TRBV7-2 to TRBJ2-3, with TRBD2 identical over 11 bases. The length of the CDR3 is 16 residues. The germline V gene encodes CDR1 SGHTA and CDR2 FQGNSA. V shed 3 bases, J shed 2 bases, and the junction held 4 bases outside the gene matches. For the CDR3, the DNA is TGTGCCAGCAGCTTCCTAGCGGGGGGCCTCACAGATACGCAGTATTTT. Protein: CASSFLAGGLTDTQYF.

This clone was counted only a few times. The chain couples TRBV2 to TRBJ2-5; D is uncertain. Trimming left V 7 bases short and J 1 base short, with 4 bases between. The CDR3 covers 11 residues. Germline CDR1 SNHLY, CDR2 FYNNEI. The CDR3 protein is CASKFQETQYF. CDR3 DNA sequence: TGTGCCAGCAAGTTCCAAGAGACCCAGTACTTC.

This clone showed up just once. The CDR3 bases are TGTGCCAGCAGTTCCTACCCACAGGGGCGTTCCTACGAGCAGTACTTC. Protein product: CASSSYPQGRSYEQYF. This sequence joins TRBV13 and TRBJ2-7, with 7 positions matching TRBD1. The V segment lost 6 bases and the J segment 1 base; nucleotides outside the gene matches: 12. The CDR3 loop spans 16 amino acids. Looked up from germline, CDR1 is PRHDT and CDR2 is FYEKMQ (reference sequence). The full variable domain, with the rest looked up from reference TRBV13 and TRBJ2-7, is AAGVIQSPRHLIKEKRETATLKCYPIPRHDTVYWYQQGPGQDPQFLISFYEKMQSDKGSIPDRFSAQQFSDYHSELNMSSLELGDSALYFCASSSYPQGRSYEQYFGPGTRLTVT.

The chain is built from TRBV2 and TRBJ2-3; 8 positions match TRBD2. This CDR3 is 19 amino acids long. Trimming cost V 4 bases and J 2 bases; bases outside gene matches: 17. Germline V lookup: CDR1 SNHLY, CDR2 FYNNEI. DNA of the CDR3: TGTGCCAGCAGTGGTCGGGGGGGCAGTCCGATGCAAAACACAGATACGCAGTATTTT. Its translation is CASSGRGGSPMQNTDTQYF. Full variable domain (missing parts from reference TRBV2 and TRBJ2-3): EPEVTQTPSHQVTQMGQEVILRCVPISNHLYFYWYRQILGQKVEFLVSFYNNEISEKSEIFDDQFSVERPDGSNFTLKIRSTKLEDSAMYFCASSGRGGSPMQNTDTQYFGPGTRLTVL.

This clone was detected only a few times. The V call is TRBV2, the J call TRBJ1-6; a weak D match, TRBD1 (5 bases). CDR1 and CDR2 (germline): SNHLY, FYNNEI. The CDR3 spans 16 residues. V lost 8 bases and J lost 0, with 14 bases in between. CDR3: CASYFRAYSYNSPLHF. DNA for the CDR3: TGTGCCAGCTATTTCAGGGCATACTCCTATAATTCACCCCTCCACTTT. The full variable domain, completed using reference TRBV2 and TRBJ1-6, is EPEVTQTPSHQVTQMGQEVILRCVPISNHLYFYWYRQILGQKVEFLVSFYNNEISEKSEIFDDQFSVERPDGSNFTLKIRSTKLEDSAMYFCASYFRAYSYNSPLHFGNGTRLTVT.

The chain combines TRBV28 with TRBJ2-3; 10 nucleotides line up with TRBD2. The V gene's germline CDR1 is MDHEN and CDR2 SYDVKM. The trim removed 5 bases at V and 2 bases at J, leaving 1 base unmatched. The CDR3 sequence is 14 residues long. CDR3 DNA: TGTGCCAGCAGTCTAGCGGGGGTCACAGATACGCAGTATTTT. As protein: CASSLAGVTDTQYF.

The chain employs TRBV7-2 and TRBJ2-7; tentatively, D is TRBD1 (5 bases). This CDR3 comprises 14 residues. V was shortened by 3 bases and J by 2 bases, with 11 bases between the two germline ends. CDR1 is SGHTA and CDR2 is FQGNSA in the germline V gene. CDR3 sequence: CASSFNVGAYEQYF. DNA for the CDR3: TGTGCCAGCAGCTTCAATGTAGGGGCCTACGAGCAGTACTTC.

This chain joins TRBV5-5 and TRBJ2-7; 7 positions agree with TRBD1. The CDR3 runs to 15 residues. Trimming took 4 bases from V and 6 from J; bases not matched to a gene: 13. CDR1 and CDR2 from the germline V gene are SGHKS and YYEKEE (reference sequence). In nucleotides, the CDR3 is TGTGCCAGCAGCCGCCAAGGGATTAACAGGGGCGAGCAGTACTTC. Translation gives CASSRQGINRGEQYF.

V is TRBV11-2 and J is TRBJ2-1; 9 nucleotides agree with TRBD2. The CDR3 covers 16 residues. Germline CDR1 reads SGHAT; CDR2 reads FQNNGV. With 5 bases clipped from V and 5 bases from J, the junction kept 10 bases outside the gene matches. CDR3 DNA sequence: TGTGCCAGCAGCCCTCTCGGCGGGGGGGTCCACAATGAGCAGTTCTTC. Protein sequence: CASSPLGGGVHNEQFF.

This clone has more than one count but fewer than ten. This sample also contains other DNA sequences that code for the same CDR3. V gene TRBV5-6 combines with J gene TRBJ1-2, with D possibly matching TRBD1 (6 bases). CDR3 length: 13 residues. The V end was cut by 0 bases, the J end by 8 bases, with 11 bases between. The V gene's germline CDR1 is SGHDT and CDR2 YYEEEE. As DNA, the CDR3 is TGTGCCAGCAGCTTGGCCGGGGGACACGGCTACACCTTC. Translation: CASSLAGGHGYTF.

The chain joins TRBV9 to TRBJ2-1, with a weak D call TRBD2 (6 bases). Germline-derived CDR1 and CDR2 are SGDLS and YYNGEE. The CDR3 totals 16 residues. V was pared by 4 bases and J by 3 bases, with 17 bases between. The CDR3 coding sequence is TGTGCCAGCAGCCCTCGATTGGGGAGGATCTACAATGAGCAGTTCTTC. Protein: CASSPRLGRIYNEQFF.

As DNA, the CDR3 is TGTGCCAGCAGGGCAAGACAGGGCCACGAGCAGTACTTC. Residues: CASRARQGHEQYF. The J gene is TRBJ2-7, the V gene TRBV6-5; 7 bases match TRBD1. CDR3 length: 13 amino acids. The germline CDR1 and CDR2 sequences are MNHEY and SVGAGI. The junction had 7 bases not matched to a gene; V was cut back by 6 bases and J by 5 bases.